The TCR beta chain under discussion was sequenced for a study of blood T cells in healthy people across ages. Findings and caveats of the study: Using unsorted PBMCs precluded a conclusive naive versus antigen-experienced comparison.

Each sample had at least 6.5 million PBMCs isolated. There were at least 6 micrograms of total RNA extracted from every sample. This clonotype was detected a few times. Antigen specificity is unknown. Germline CDR1 is MNHNS and CDR2 is SASEGT. V dropped 2 bases and J dropped 0; count of bases not matched to a gene: 3. CDR3 length: 15 residues. The use of a sample-barcoded 5' primer and a J-beta primer mix characterized a second PCR of roughly 6 to 11 cycles. Sequencing of every sample gave 3 million or more CDR3-containing paired-end reads. From the 5' RACE reads, TCRdb called clonotypes with MiXCR, one entry per CDR3 protein. Of fewer than 950,000 distinct CDR3 sequences in the sample, roughly 35% were seen once.

The sample taken for sequencing was blood. This TCR came from a man younger than 35 in good health. J is TRBJ2-5 and V is TRBV6-1; 7 bases align to TRBD2. DNA for the CDR3: TGTGCCAGCAGTGAACTAGCGGAAAACCAAGAGACCCAGTACTTC. Residues: CASSELAENQETQYF.